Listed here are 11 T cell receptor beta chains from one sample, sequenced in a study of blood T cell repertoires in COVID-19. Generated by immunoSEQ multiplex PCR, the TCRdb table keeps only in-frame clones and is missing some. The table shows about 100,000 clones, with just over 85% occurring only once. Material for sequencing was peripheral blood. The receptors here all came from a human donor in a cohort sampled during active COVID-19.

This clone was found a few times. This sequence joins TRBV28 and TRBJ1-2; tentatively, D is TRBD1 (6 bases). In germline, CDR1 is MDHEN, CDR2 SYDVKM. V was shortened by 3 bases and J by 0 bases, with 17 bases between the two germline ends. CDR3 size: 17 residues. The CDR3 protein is CASSFPQQGPANYGYTF. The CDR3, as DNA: TGTGCCAGCAGTTTTCCCCAACAGGGACCCGCTAACTATGGCTACACCTTC.

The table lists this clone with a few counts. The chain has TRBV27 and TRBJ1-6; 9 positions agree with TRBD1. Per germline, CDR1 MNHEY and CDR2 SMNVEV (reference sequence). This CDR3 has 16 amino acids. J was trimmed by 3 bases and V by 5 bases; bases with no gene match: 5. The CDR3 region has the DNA TGTGCCAGCAGTCTTACGGACAGGGGCTATAATTCACCCCTCCACTTT. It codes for CASSLTDRGYNSPLHF.

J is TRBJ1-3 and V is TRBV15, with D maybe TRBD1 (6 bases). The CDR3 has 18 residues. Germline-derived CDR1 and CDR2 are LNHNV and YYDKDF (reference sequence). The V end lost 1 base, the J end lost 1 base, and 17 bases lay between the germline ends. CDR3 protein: CATSRGGLGTGSGNTIYF. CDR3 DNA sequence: TGTGCCACCAGCAGAGGTGGTCTGGGCACAGGGTCTGGAAACACCATATATTTT.

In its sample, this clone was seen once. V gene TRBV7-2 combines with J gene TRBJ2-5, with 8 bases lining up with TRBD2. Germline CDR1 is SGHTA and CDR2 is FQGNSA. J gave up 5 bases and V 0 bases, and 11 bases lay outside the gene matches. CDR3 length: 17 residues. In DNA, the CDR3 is TGTGCCAGCAGCTTAGCGCGTGCGGGAGGCTTAGGGGAGACCCAGTACTTC. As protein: CASSLARAGGLGETQYF.

CDR3 amino acids: CASSYSVGGPSSYEQYF. CDR3 DNA sequence: TGTGCCAGCAGTTACTCGGTTGGAGGCCCATCCTCCTACGAGCAGTACTTC. The J gene is TRBJ2-7, the V gene TRBV6-2 or TRBV6-3; D may be TRBD2 (5 bases). The CDR3 loop spans 17 amino acids. CDR1 and CDR2 (germline): MNHEY, SVGEGT. Trimming cost V 0 bases and J 0 bases, with 15 bases left between them.

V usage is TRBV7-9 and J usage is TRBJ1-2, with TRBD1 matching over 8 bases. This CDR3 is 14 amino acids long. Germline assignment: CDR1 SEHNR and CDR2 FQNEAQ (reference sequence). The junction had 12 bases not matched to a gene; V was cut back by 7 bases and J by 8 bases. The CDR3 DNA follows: TGTGCCAGCACCACCTACACAGGGGGTCGAGGCTACACCTTC. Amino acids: CASTTYTGGRGYTF.

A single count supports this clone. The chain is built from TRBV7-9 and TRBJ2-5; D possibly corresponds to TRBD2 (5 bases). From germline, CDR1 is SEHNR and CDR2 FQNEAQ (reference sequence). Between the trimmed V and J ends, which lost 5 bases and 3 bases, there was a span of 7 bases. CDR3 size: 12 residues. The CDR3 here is CASSQAEETQYF. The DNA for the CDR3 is TGTGCCAGCAGCCAAGCGGAAGAGACCCAGTACTTC.

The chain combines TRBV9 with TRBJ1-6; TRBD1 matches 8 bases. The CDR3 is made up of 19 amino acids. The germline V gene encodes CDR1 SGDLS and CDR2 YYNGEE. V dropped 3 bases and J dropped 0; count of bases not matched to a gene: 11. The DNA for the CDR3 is TGTGCCAGCAGCGCAAGACAGGGGTCAAAAAGCTCCTATAATTCACCCCTCCACTTT. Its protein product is CASSARQGSKSSYNSPLHF.

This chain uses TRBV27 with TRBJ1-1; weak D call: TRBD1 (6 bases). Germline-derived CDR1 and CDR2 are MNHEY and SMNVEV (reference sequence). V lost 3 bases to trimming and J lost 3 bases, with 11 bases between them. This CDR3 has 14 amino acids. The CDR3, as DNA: TGTGCCAGCAGTTTTTCGGACAGCCACACTGAAGCTTTCTTT. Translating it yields CASSFSDSHTEAFF.

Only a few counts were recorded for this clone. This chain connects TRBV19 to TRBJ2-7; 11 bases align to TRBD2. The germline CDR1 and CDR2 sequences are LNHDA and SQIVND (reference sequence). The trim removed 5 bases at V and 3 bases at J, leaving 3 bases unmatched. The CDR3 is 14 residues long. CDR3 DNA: TGTGCCAGTAGTCCGGGACTAGCGGACTACGAGCAGTACTTC. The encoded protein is CASSPGLADYEQYF.

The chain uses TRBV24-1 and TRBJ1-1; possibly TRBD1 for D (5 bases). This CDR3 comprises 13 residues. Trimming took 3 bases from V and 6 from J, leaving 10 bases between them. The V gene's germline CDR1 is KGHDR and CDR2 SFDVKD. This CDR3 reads CATSDAGRAEAFF. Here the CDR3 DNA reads TGTGCCACCAGTGATGCAGGGAGGGCTGAAGCTTTCTTT.